A single sample is the source of the 21 T cell receptor beta chains below, sequenced in a study of T-cell memory formation after mild COVID-19. TCRdb redid the calling of the 5' RACE reads with MiXCR, one entry per CDR3 protein. The sample shows a few hundred thousand distinct CDR3 sequences, 15% to 20% of them seen only once. Sequencing was performed on PBMCs or a T cell subset sorted from them (not recorded which). The source of these receptors is a man younger than 30 who had mild COVID-19 (a few samples of this study predate the infection). Cell type and time point are not known.

At least ten counts were recorded for this clonotype. The rearrangement uses TRBV5-1 and TRBJ2-3, with a weak D call TRBD2 (5 bases). Germline assignment: CDR1 SGHRS and CDR2 YFSETQ. The CDR3 loop spans 10 amino acids. Trimming removed 4 bases at V and 14 bases at J, with 11 bases between. The CDR3 DNA is TGCGCCAGCAGCGAGGAGGTTACGTATTTT. Translated: CASSEEVTYF.

This clonotype turned up a few times. The chain carries TRBV6-2 or TRBV6-3 and TRBJ2-3; D may be TRBD2 (5 bases). The length of the CDR3 is 13 residues. V was trimmed by 7 bases and J by 5 bases, leaving 13 bases between them. CDR1 and CDR2 from the germline V gene are MNHEY and SVGEGT. The CDR3 spells CASIPRRGDTQYF. Here the CDR3 DNA reads TGTGCCAGCATCCCACGCCGGGGAGATACGCAGTATTTT.

The chain recombines TRBV6-5 with TRBJ1-4; D uncertain. Germline V gene sequence: CDR1 MNHEY, CDR2 SVGAGI. V was clipped by 5 bases and J by 8 bases, with 12 bases between them. The CDR3 length is 13 residues. The CDR3 coding sequence is TGTGCCAGCAGTAGGGATGTCGGCGAAAAACTGTTTTTT. This gives the protein CASSRDVGEKLFF.

This clonotype was observed at least ten times. This chain links TRBV9 with TRBJ2-2, with 7 bases identical to TRBD2. Per germline, CDR1 SGDLS and CDR2 YYNGEE. This CDR3 has 12 residues. The ends lost 0 bases at V and 11 bases at J; junction bases unmatched: 1. The DNA for the CDR3 is TGTGCCAGCAGCGTAGCGGGGGGAGAGCTGTTTTTT. This translates into CASSVAGGELFF.

This clonotype was counted only a few times. The chain is built from TRBV12-3 or TRBV12-4 and TRBJ1-5, with TRBD1 identical over 7 bases. V was pared by 7 bases and J by 9 bases, with 15 bases of the junction left unmatched. This CDR3 contains 15 residues. CDR3 protein: CASTRRGGSAAPQHF. The CDR3 coding sequence is TGTGCCAGCACCAGAAGAGGGGGCTCAGCGGCGCCCCAGCATTTT.

The V call is TRBV19, the J call TRBJ2-3, with D uncertain. V shed 5 bases and J shed 1 base, with 16 bases lying between them. CDR3 length: 16 residues. Germline loops: CDR1 LNHDA, CDR2 SQIVND (reference sequence). The CDR3 nucleotides read TGTGCCAGTAGTGCCCTCGTGGGGAAGGGCACAGATACGCAGTATTTT. Protein: CASSALVGKGTDTQYF.

The chain couples TRBV28 to TRBJ2-5; D tentatively fits TRBD1 or TRBD2 (5 bases each). The CDR3 spans 15 residues. The V and J ends lost 5 bases and 3 bases respectively, with 16 bases between them. CDR1 and CDR2 (germline): MDHEN, SYDVKM. The CDR3, as DNA: TGTGCCAGCAGTCTGCCCGGGACGGAAAAAGAGACCCAGTACTTC. It codes for CASSLPGTEKETQYF.

The sample holds a few counts of this clonotype. This rearrangement joins TRBV2 to TRBJ1-2, with 7 positions matching TRBD1. Trimming took 6 bases from V and 4 from J; bases not matched to a gene: 2. The length of the CDR3 is 12 residues. Per germline, CDR1 SNHLY and CDR2 FYNNEI. The CDR3 region has the DNA TGTGCCAGCAGGACAGGGAGCTATGGCTACACCTTC. Its translation: CASRTGSYGYTF.

This clonotype was found a few times. V is TRBV7-8 and J is TRBJ1-2; D uncertain. This CDR3 comprises 13 residues. Germline lookup yields CDR1 SGHVS and CDR2 FQNEAQ. V lost 1 base and J 4 bases, leaving 7 bases between the germline ends. Here the CDR3 reads CASSLEPSYGYTF. For the CDR3, the DNA is TGTGCCAGCAGCTTAGAGCCAAGCTATGGCTACACCTTC.

J is TRBJ2-5 and V is TRBV7-9; 7 bases fit TRBD2. Germline CDR1 is SEHNR and CDR2 is FQNEAQ (reference sequence). The CDR3 contains 13 residues. Trimming cost V 5 bases and J 4 bases; bases outside gene matches: 4. CDR3 sequence reads: CASSRSSGETQYF. The CDR3 nucleotides read TGTGCCAGCAGCCGATCTAGCGGAGAGACCCAGTACTTC.

This clonotype has ten or more counts. The chain uses TRBV5-5 and TRBJ1-2; no clear D. CDR1 SGHKS and CDR2 YYEKEE come from the germline V gene (reference sequence). CDR3 size: 12 residues. The germline V and J ends were trimmed by 7 bases and 12 bases, with 19 bases remaining between them. CDR3 sequence (DNA): TGTGCCAGCGGGATATTCGGAGGTGTGGACACCTTC. Its translation is CASGIFGGVDTF.

This clonotype was counted between two and nine times. The rearrangement links TRBV4-3 to TRBJ2-1; D ambiguous. Germline V gene sequence: CDR1 LGHNA, CDR2 YSLEER. The length of the CDR3 is 15 residues. Trimming took off 1 base at V and 12 bases at J, with 19 bases between the two ends. As DNA, the CDR3 is TGCGCCAGCAGCCAAGCAAACTCGGCCCGGACGGCGCAGTTCTTC. Protein sequence: CASSQANSARTAQFF.

The CDR3 nucleotides read TGTGCCAGCAGCTTCAAGCCAAGACAGTACAATGAGCAGTTCTTC. It yields the protein CASSFKPRQYNEQFF. The chain has TRBV5-6 and TRBJ2-1; weak D call: TRBD1 (5 bases). V lost 2 bases, J lost 4 bases, and 13 bases lay in between. This CDR3 contains 15 residues. Germline values: CDR1 SGHDT, CDR2 YYEEEE.

The chain recombines TRBV4-2 with TRBJ2-1, with TRBD2 matching over 7 bases. V gave up 4 bases and J gave up 5 bases; unmatched junction bases: 11. CDR1 and CDR2 (germline): LGHNA, YNFKEQ. CDR3 length: 16 residues. The CDR3 spells CASSRERASGDNEQFF. CDR3 nucleotide sequence: TGTGCCAGCAGCCGGGAGCGGGCTAGCGGAGACAATGAGCAGTTCTTC.

This clonotype came up a few times. V is TRBV4-3 and J is TRBJ2-6, with D perhaps TRBD1 (6 bases). CDR3 length: 17 amino acids. Germline V gives CDR1 LGHNA, CDR2 YSLEER. V lost 1 base and J 0 bases, leaving 10 bases between the germline ends. The CDR3 protein is CASSQGQAYSGANVLTF. CDR3 nucleotides: TGCGCCAGCAGCCAAGGACAGGCGTACTCTGGGGCCAACGTCCTGACTTTC.

This clonotype was counted a few times. V gene TRBV20-1 combines with J gene TRBJ1-6, with TRBD1 matching over 7 bases. The V and J ends lost 6 bases and 8 bases, in that order; junction bases with no gene match: 7. CDR1 and CDR2 from the germline V gene are DFQATT and SNEGSKA (reference sequence). The CDR3 is 13 residues long. The CDR3 is CSAVRDRDSPLHF. The CDR3 coding sequence is TGCAGTGCGGTCCGGGACAGAGATTCACCCCTCCACTTT.

This clonotype was recorded a few times. This chain uses TRBV2 with TRBJ2-3, with D possibly called TRBD1 or TRBD2 (5 bases each). The CDR3 runs to 12 residues. Germline V CDR1 and CDR2: SNHLY, FYNNEI. The V gene lost 5 bases and the J gene lost 7 bases, with 10 bases spanning the gap. This chain's CDR3 is CASSRGEYTQYF. For the CDR3, the DNA is TGTGCCAGCAGTAGAGGGGAGTATACGCAGTATTTT. Based on the CDR3 plus reference TRBV2 and TRBJ2-3, the full variable domain is EPEVTQTPSHQVTQMGQEVILRCVPISNHLYFYWYRQILGQKVEFLVSFYNNEISEKSEIFDDQFSVERPDGSNFTLKIRSTKLEDSAMYFCASSRGEYTQYFGPGTRLTVL.

The V gene is TRBV20-1, the J gene TRBJ1-3, with D tentatively TRBD1 (5 bases). The CDR3 has 14 amino acids. Trimming pared 0 bases from V and 8 bases from J, leaving 14 bases between. CDR1 is DFQATT and CDR2 is SNEGSKA in the germline V gene (reference sequence). The CDR3: CSARDQGMRDTIYF. As DNA, the CDR3 is TGCAGTGCTAGAGACCAGGGAATGAGGGACACCATATATTTT.

This clonotype was counted ten times or more. V is TRBV4-3 and J is TRBJ2-2, with D perhaps assigned TRBD1 or TRBD2 (6 bases each). The V and J ends lost 5 bases and 1 base respectively, with 14 bases between them. The CDR3 covers 16 residues. Germline CDR1 reads LGHNA; CDR2 reads YSLEER. The CDR3 DNA follows: TGCGCCAGCAGCTACGGAGGGGGGAGGAACACCGGGGAGCTGTTTTTT. This translates into CASSYGGGRNTGELFF.

A few counts support this clonotype. The genes are TRBV6-2 or TRBV6-3 and TRBJ2-7; 7 bases map to TRBD2. CDR3 length: 12 amino acids. CDR1 MNHEY and CDR2 SVGEGT come from the germline V gene. CDR3 region: CASRGNRTRWDV. The CDR3 DNA is TGTGCCAGCAGGGGAAATCGGACTAGGTGGGACGTC.

This clonotype was seen only a few times. The V gene is TRBV24-1, the J gene TRBJ2-2, with 9 bases aligning to TRBD2. The germline V gene has CDR1 KGHDR and CDR2 SFDVKD. The J segment lost 5 bases and the V segment lost 4 bases, leaving 7 bases of the junction unmatched. CDR3 length: 16 amino acids. CDR3 amino acids: CATSDPSGGRTGELFF. CDR3 DNA: TGTGCCACCAGTGACCCGAGCGGGGGGCGGACCGGGGAGCTGTTTTTT.